The entry below describes one TCR beta chain. This specimen comes from a study of blood T cell repertoires in COVID-19. In the original analysis: By means of reference gene primer amplification, nucleated cell counts were estimated. The assay was immunoSEQ multiplex PCR, and TCRdb's table has in-frame clones only and misses some. That table gives V, J and clone size, and the DNA gave D and trimming. The sample carries over 350,000 clones, roughly 85% recorded once. From germline, CDR1 is SGHAT and CDR2 FQDESV (reference sequence). The CDR3 has 14 residues. V dropped 5 bases and J dropped 3; count of bases not matched to a gene: 4.

The chain employs TRBV11-1 and TRBJ2-7, with 10 bases fitting TRBD1. The specimen was peripheral blood. The receptor comes from a woman in her 30s with active or convalescent COVID-19. DNA of the CDR3: TGTGCCAGCAGCGCGGGACAGGGGATCTACGAGCAGTACTTC. Translated, it gives CASSAGQGIYEQYF.